This T cell receptor beta chain emerged from a study of cytomegalovirus exposure and HLA in healthy donors. Study-wide findings and caveats: Rates of TCR association differed by HLA locus in a later analysis, with DRB1 highest and HLA-C lowest.

In the PCR, 60 Vbeta and 13 Jbeta primers were used. The data were produced by immunoSEQ multiplex PCR, yet TCRdb's version contains in-frame clones alone and is incomplete. The data contain just over 200,000 clones, approximately 79% of them seen just once; the ten biggest clones take up about 1.7%. Germline CDR1 and CDR2: MNHEY and SMNVEV (reference sequence). CDR3 length: 16 amino acids. Trimming stripped 2 bases from V and 0 bases from J, with 14 bases between. Points on this clone: Its target is not known.

This TCR came from a man aged 50 or older in good health and CMV-seronegative. The rearrangement uses TRBV27 and TRBJ2-7; D is perhaps TRBD1 (6 bases). Sequencing input: PBMCs. The CDR3 is CASSLARQVSSYEQYF. CDR3 sequence (DNA): TGTGCCAGCAGTTTAGCGAGACAGGTTAGCTCCTACGAGCAGTACTTC.